This T cell receptor beta chain was identified in a study of CD8+ T cells in alopecia areata. The CDR3 sequence is 12 residues long. In germline, CDR1 is MNHEY, CDR2 SMNVEV (reference sequence). J was trimmed by 6 bases and V by 6 bases; bases with no gene match: 4. This clone showed up just a few times. The antigen is not known. Specified treatment: oral pan-JAK inhibitor, 5-10 mg twice daily. Broader study findings: Alphabeta T cells residing in normal skin are also sequenced in scalp samples.

Isolated RNA was reverse transcribed into cDNA used as the sequencing template. Here immunoSEQ multiplex PCR was the method, and the copy in TCRdb shows in-frame clones only, minus some. This table holds 150,000 to 200,000 clones, 58% found once. This sequence was found in a human donor with alopecia areata. Source: CD4+ T cells sorted from blood, taken at roughly week 58, from a patient treated with tofacitinib. The chain carries TRBV27 and TRBJ2-7; 8 nucleotides agree with TRBD1. For the CDR3, the DNA is TGTGCCAGCAGAAGGACAGGGACCGAGCAGTACTTC. Translating gives CASRRTGTEQYF.